This TCR beta chain stems from a study of monozygotic twins with inflammatory bowel disease. Findings of the study overall: Among patients, repertoires may have gained variability from differing immunosuppressive treatments. Concordance status among twins (concordant versus discordant) showed no link to repertoire similarity, possibly from limited power. Other individuals had fewer clonotypes in common with IBD patients than with healthy twins, especially with disease activity.

A remark on this clonotype: Its antigen is currently unknown.

TCRdb derives one entry per CDR3 protein from the 5' RACE reads, leaving out DNA. The specimen's table records about 210,000 distinct CDR3 sequences. Blood (approximately 2.4 ml) was collected from every donor individually. Germline V gives CDR1 DFQATT, CDR2 SNEGSKA (reference sequence). This CDR3 region has 12 residues. This receptor was taken from a human donor with ulcerative colitis or Crohn's disease, or a healthy co-twin of an affected twin (not recorded which). Sequencing was performed on blood. The V and J genes are TRBV20-1 and TRBJ2-1; TCRdb lists TRBD2, though no DNA is available to test this call. The CDR3 sequence is CRGLAGGGEQFF.